This T cell receptor (beta chain) was sequenced for a study of CD8+CD57+ T cells in acquired aplastic anemia. Study-wide context: Mean DNA quantity obtained from sorted CD4+ and CD8+ cells was about 3.2 ug. Study-wide results and caveats: The study identified around 28 CD8+ CDR3 sequences shared by patients and controls.

A note on this clonotype: Its antigen is unidentified.

Trimming removed 0 bases from V and 7 bases from J, with 13 bases in between. Germline CDR1 is SNHLY and CDR2 is FYNNEI. The CDR3 is made up of 16 amino acids. All sequencing subjects had displayed CD8+CD57+ cell expansion on flow cytometry. The study profiled TCR beta VDJ and CDR3 using genomic DNA as template. TCRdb re-called the reads with MiXCR, one entry per CDR3 protein. This repertoire shows about 180,000 distinct CDR3 sequences, 55% to 65% found once; its top ten account for approximately 40%. The chain carries TRBV2 and TRBJ1-6; D ambiguous. The clonotype comes from a human donor with aplastic anemia. Input material: sorted CD4+, CD8+, or CD8+CD57+ T cells (not recorded which) from PBMCs. The CDR3 nucleotides read TGTGCCAGCAGTGAAGCAGGAGGGCGCCAGAATTCACCCCTCCACTTT. It codes for CASSEAGGRQNSPLHF.